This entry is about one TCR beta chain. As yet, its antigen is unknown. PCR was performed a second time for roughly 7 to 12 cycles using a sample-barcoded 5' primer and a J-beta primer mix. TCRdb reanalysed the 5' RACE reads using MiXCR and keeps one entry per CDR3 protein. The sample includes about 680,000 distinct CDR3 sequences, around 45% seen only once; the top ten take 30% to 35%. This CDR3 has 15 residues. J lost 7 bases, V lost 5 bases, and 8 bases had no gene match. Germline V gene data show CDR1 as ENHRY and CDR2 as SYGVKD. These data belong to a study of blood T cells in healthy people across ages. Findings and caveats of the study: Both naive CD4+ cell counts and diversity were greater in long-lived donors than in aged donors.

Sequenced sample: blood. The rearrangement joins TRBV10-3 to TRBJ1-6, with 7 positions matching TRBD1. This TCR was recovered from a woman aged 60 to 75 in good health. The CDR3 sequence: CAISSRTGGNSPLHF. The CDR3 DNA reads TGTGCCATCAGTTCTAGGACAGGCGGGAATTCACCCCTCCACTTT.